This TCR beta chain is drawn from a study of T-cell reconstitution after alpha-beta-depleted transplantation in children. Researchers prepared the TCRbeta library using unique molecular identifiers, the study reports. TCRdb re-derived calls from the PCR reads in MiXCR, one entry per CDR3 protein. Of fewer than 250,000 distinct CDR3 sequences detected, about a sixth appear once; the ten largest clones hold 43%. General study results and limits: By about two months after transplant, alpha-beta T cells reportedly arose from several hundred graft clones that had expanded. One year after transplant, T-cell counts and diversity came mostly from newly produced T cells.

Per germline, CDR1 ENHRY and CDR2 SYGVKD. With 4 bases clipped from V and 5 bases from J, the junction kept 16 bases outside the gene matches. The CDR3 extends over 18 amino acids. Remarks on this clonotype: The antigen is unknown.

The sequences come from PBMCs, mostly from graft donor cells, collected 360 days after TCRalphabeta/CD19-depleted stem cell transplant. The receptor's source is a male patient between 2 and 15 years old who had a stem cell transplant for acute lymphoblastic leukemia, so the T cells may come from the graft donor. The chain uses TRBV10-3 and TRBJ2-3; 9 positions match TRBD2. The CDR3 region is CAISAAGRGGRFKDTQYF. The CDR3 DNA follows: TGTGCCATCAGTGCCGCCGGGCGGGGGGGCCGATTCAAAGATACGCAGTATTTT.